These 18 T cell receptor beta chains came from one sample sequenced in a study of T cells after yellow fever vaccination. TCRdb analysed the 5' RACE reads with MiXCR anew, one entry per CDR3 protein. Of around 49,000 distinct CDR3 sequences in the sample, almost 7% were seen once. The sequences come from CD8+ T cells not binding an NS4B(214-222) dextramer, sorted from PBMCs, collected 45 days after the yellow fever booster vaccination. The receptors shown here come from a man in his thirties or forties who received the YFV17D yellow fever vaccine.

This clonotype occurred a few times. The gene calls are TRBV10-2 and TRBJ1-5, with D unresolved. Germline V gene sequence: CDR1 WSHSY, CDR2 SAAADI. Trimming stripped 6 bases from V and 5 bases from J, with 14 bases between. The CDR3 runs to 14 residues. The CDR3 DNA reads as TGCGCCAGCAGCCCCGGGCAGACTTATCAGCCCCAGCATTTT. It yields the protein CASSPGQTYQPQHF.

There are many counts of this clonotype. The chain has TRBV15 and TRBJ2-1, with TRBD2 matching 7 bases. Germline V gives CDR1 LNHNV, CDR2 YYDKDF (reference sequence). With V trimmed by 5 bases and J by 2 bases, 9 bases remained unmatched. The CDR3 spans 16 residues. The CDR3 spells CATSGQAGATYNEQFF. In DNA, the CDR3 is TGTGCCACCAGCGGCCAGGCGGGAGCAACCTACAATGAGCAGTTCTTC.

This clonotype has at least ten counts. The rearrangement links TRBV19 to TRBJ1-2, with D unclear. The CDR3 is 15 amino acids. CDR1 and CDR2 from the germline V gene are LNHDA and SQIVND (reference sequence). Trimming took 5 bases from V and 3 from J, leaving 16 bases between them. This chain's CDR3 is CASSSQAIQDYGYTF. The CDR3 DNA follows: TGTGCCAGTAGTTCTCAGGCGATTCAGGACTATGGCTACACCTTC.

This clonotype was recorded many times. The chain joins TRBV9 to TRBJ2-1; 9 nucleotides match TRBD2. The CDR3 extends over 17 amino acids. Germline values: CDR1 SGDLS, CDR2 YYNGEE. V lost 0 bases to trimming and J lost 7 bases; unmatched junction nucleotides: 11. In DNA, the CDR3 is TGTGCCAGCAGCGTAGAACCCCTAGCGGGATACTCTAATGAGCAGTTCTTC. This encodes CASSVEPLAGYSNEQFF.

This clonotype was counted at least ten times. V is TRBV20-1 and J is TRBJ2-1; D possibly corresponds to TRBD1 (7 bases). Germline V lookup: CDR1 DFQATT, CDR2 SNEGSKA (reference sequence). V lost 0 bases, J lost 4 bases, and 19 bases lay in between. The CDR3 is 17 residues long. CDR3 sequence (DNA): TGCAGTGCTAGAGATTGGGAGACAGGGAGGCAGTACAATGAGCAGTTCTTC. Translation gives CSARDWETGRQYNEQFF.

This sequence joins TRBV11-2 and TRBJ1-4; 11 bases line up with TRBD1. In germline, CDR1 is SGHAT, CDR2 FQNNGV. This CDR3 comprises 16 residues. Trimming took 5 bases from V and 3 from J; bases not matched to a gene: 5. The CDR3, as DNA: TGTGCCAGCAGCCATGGACAGGGGGCGTCTAATGAAAAACTGTTTTTT. Translation gives CASSHGQGASNEKLFF. Full variable domain (missing parts from reference TRBV11-2 and TRBJ1-4): EAGVAQSPRYKIIEKRQSVAFWCNPISGHATLYWYQQILGQGPKLLIQFQNNGVVDDSQLPKDRFSAERLKGVDSTLKIQPAKLEDSAVYLCASSHGQGASNEKLFFGSGTQLSVL.

This clonotype was counted ten times or more. This chain links TRBV29-1 with TRBJ2-7; the D gene is possibly TRBD2 (5 bases). This CDR3 has 13 residues. Germline values: CDR1 SQVTM, CDR2 ANQGSEA. V was pared by 4 bases and J by 3 bases, with 13 bases between. The CDR3 coding sequence is TGCAGCGTTGTGGCACAAGGGAGCTACGAGCAGTACTTC. Translating it yields CSVVAQGSYEQYF.

This chain links TRBV29-1 with TRBJ2-5, with 7 bases lining up with TRBD1. The length of the CDR3 is 12 residues. Per germline, CDR1 SQVTM and CDR2 ANQGSEA. In DNA, the CDR3 is TGCAGTGCCCGGACAGGCCAAGAGACCCAGTACTTC. Amino acids: CSARTGQETQYF.

This clonotype was observed many times. V and J are TRBV28 and TRBJ2-7; TRBD1 might be the D (6 bases). V was pared by 3 bases and J by 2 bases, with 8 bases between. Germline assignment: CDR1 MDHEN and CDR2 SYDVKM. There are 13 residues in the CDR3. CDR3 DNA sequence: TGTGCCAGCAGTTTCCAGGGGCCCTACGAGCAGTACTTC. Translation gives CASSFQGPYEQYF.

In this sample, this clonotype turned up many times. The CDR3 DNA reads TGTGCCAGCAGCTTAGGTAGCGGGAAGTATGAGACCCAGTACTTC. Translating gives CASSLGSGKYETQYF. The V and J genes are TRBV7-6 and TRBJ2-5; 8 nucleotides align to TRBD2. Germline V gene data show CDR1 as SGHVS and CDR2 as FNYEAQ. The J segment lost 5 bases and the V segment lost 1 base, leaving 6 bases of the junction unmatched. This CDR3 is 15 amino acids long.

This clonotype was detected ten times or more. The chain links TRBV3-1 to TRBJ2-7; 8 nucleotides agree with TRBD2. The CDR3 is made up of 17 amino acids. Per the germline V gene, CDR1 is LGHDT and CDR2 is YNNKEL (reference sequence). V trimming: 0 bases; J trimming: 2 bases; junction bases outside the gene matches: 9. The CDR3, as DNA: TGTGCCAGCAGCCAAGAAGTGAATAGCGGGACTCCCTACGAGCAGTACTTC. Its translation: CASSQEVNSGTPYEQYF.

In this sample, this clonotype turned up many times. The chain uses TRBV5-1 and TRBJ2-7; no definite D call. Per germline, CDR1 SGHRS and CDR2 YFSETQ. The CDR3 has 15 residues. With 1 base removed from V and 2 bases from J, the gap between germline ends came to 13 bases. CDR3 in amino acids: CASSLNPDGAYEQYF. The CDR3 coding sequence is TGCGCCAGCAGCTTGAACCCGGACGGAGCCTACGAGCAGTACTTC. Complete variable domain (other parts from reference TRBV5-1 and TRBJ2-7): KAGVTQTPRYLIKTRGQQVTLSCSPISGHRSVSWYQQTPGQGLQFLFEYFSETQRNKGNFPGRFSGRQFSNSRSEMNVSTLELGDSALYLCASSLNPDGAYEQYFGPGTRLTVT.

This clonotype was counted ten times or more. This chain uses TRBV2 with TRBJ2-4; 9 bases fit TRBD2. Unmatched junction bases numbered 12, after V lost 6 bases and J lost 3 bases. The CDR3 totals 17 residues. Per germline, CDR1 SNHLY and CDR2 FYNNEI. CDR3 sequence: CASSLAGLWSHKNIQYF. DNA for the CDR3: TGTGCCAGCAGCCTAGCGGGATTATGGTCACACAAAAACATTCAGTACTTC.

This clonotype has ten or more counts. The chain combines TRBV29-1 with TRBJ2-5, with a possible D match to TRBD2 (7 bases). The CDR3 totals 18 residues. V lost 0 bases and J 1 base, leaving 21 bases between the germline ends. Per the germline V gene, CDR1 is SQVTM and CDR2 is ANQGSEA. The CDR3 sequence: CSVEDPGAGAAPQETQYF. DNA for the CDR3: TGCAGCGTTGAAGACCCGGGTGCGGGGGCCGCCCCCCAAGAGACCCAGTACTTC.

This clonotype has ten or more counts. CDR3 sequence reads: CASSESITGELFF. The CDR3 DNA sequence: TGCGCCAGCAGTGAATCGATCACCGGGGAGCTGTTTTTT. The chain combines TRBV10-1 with TRBJ2-2, with unresolved D. Trimming removed 3 bases at V and 4 bases at J, with 6 bases between. Germline assignment: CDR1 WNHNN and CDR2 SYGVQD (reference sequence). The CDR3 spans 13 residues.

Comment on this clonotype: A much larger clone lies a single base off, so this may be a read error. The chain links TRBV24-1 to TRBJ2-7, with a weak D call TRBD1 (6 bases). Germline CDR1 is KGHDR and CDR2 is SFDVKD. The CDR3 has 18 residues. In DNA, the CDR3 is TGTTCCACCAGTGATTTGAGGTCGGCAGGGGTCACGTCCTACGAGCAGTACTTC. Translating gives CSTSDLRSAGVTSYEQYF.

This clonotype was recorded a few times. The chain joins TRBV4-3 to TRBJ2-6; D gene unclear. CDR1 and CDR2 from the germline V gene are LGHNA and YSLEER. V shed 9 bases and J shed 0 bases, with 3 bases lying between them. The CDR3 runs 12 residues. The CDR3, as DNA: TGCGCCAGTAACTCTGGGGCCAACGTCCTGACTTTC. Residues: CASNSGANVLTF.

The rearrangement links TRBV12-1 to TRBJ2-7; the DNA was not compared with TRBD1, the D call given in the table. TRBV12-1 is labeled a pseudogene. The CDR3 is 14 residues long. The chain's CDR3 is CASSPGLRWYEQYF. The CDR3 DNA follows: TGTGCCAGCAGCCCCGGGCTCCGCTGGTACGAGCAGTACTTC.